The clone carrying this TCR beta chain has a count of ten or more. This sample was included in a study of blood T cell repertoires in COVID-19. Study-level background: In each case, the material was cDNA or gDNA derived from T cells, B-cell-depleted T cells, or PBMCs.

Sequenced by immunoSEQ multiplex PCR; TCRdb stores in-frame clones only, minus some. The table shows around 150,000 clones, with 87% occurring only once. The sequenced sample consisted of peripheral blood. This receptor was obtained from a human donor in a cohort sampled during active COVID-19.

The CDR3 DNA sequence: TGTGCCAGCAGCGATAACAGGGGTCGGATCTATGGCTACACCTTC. Translating gives CASSDNRGRIYGYTF. The J gene is TRBJ1-2, the V gene TRBV9; TRBD1 aligns across 7 bases. The CDR3 has 15 amino acids. After removal of 3 bases from V and 4 bases from J, the junction contained 9 bases not matched to a gene. CDR1 is SGDLS, CDR2 YYNGEE, per germline.